This T cell receptor (beta chain) was captured by sequencing in a study of T cells in Graves' hyperthyroidism and ophthalmopathy. At the level of the study: Peripheral blood samples were taken at initial diagnosis, prior to any treatment.

This clonotype was counted many times. Its antigen is as yet unknown. Study-wide findings and caveats: Most thyroid clonotypes expanded above 0.001 were also detected in blood.

The CDR3 length is 15 residues. V lost 3 bases, J lost 0 bases, and 10 bases lay in between. Amplification of TCR beta CDR3 regions was performed using RNA transcripts as template. The TCR CDR3 first-round RT-PCR relied on the HTBI primer set. TCRdb reprocessed the multiplex PCR reads with MiXCR, giving one entry per CDR3 protein. The sample records some 500,000 distinct CDR3 sequences, around 15% being singletons. This receptor was identified in a woman in her late teens or twenties with Graves' hyperthyroidism. The gene calls are TRBV12-3 or TRBV12-4 and TRBJ2-3; D may be TRBD2 (5 bases). Sequenced material: blood. The CDR3 region has the DNA TGTGCCAGCAGTTTCGGCGGGCCTAGCACAGATACGCAGTATTTT. Encoded protein: CASSFGGPSTDTQYF.